The present TCR beta chain was sequenced within a study of PD-1 blockade in classical Hodgkin lymphoma. The overall study: Patients were infused with nivolumab 3 mg/kg every 2 weeks.

Whole-study results and caveats: Undefined causes, possibly disease activity or prior therapy, underlie the repertoire differences. Later analyses included only patients treated at least 1 year post-ASCT.

This table comes from immunoSEQ multiplex PCR, and its TCRdb copy is limited to in-frame clones, with some not included. The sample shows about 9,500 clones, 80% to 85% of them seen only once. As to this clone: The antigen is unknown.

V was clipped by 5 bases and J by 0 bases, with 6 bases between them. Looked up from germline, CDR1 is SGHNT and CDR2 is YENEEA. CDR3 length: 13 amino acids. The time point here: cycle 4 day 1 (C4D1), after 5 to 7 weeks of nivolumab. Relapses following autologous stem cell transplantation were seen in all patients, with brentuximab vedotin exposure varying. Out of thawed PBMCs, magnetic negative selection purified CD4+ T cells. The chain recombines TRBV11-3 with TRBJ2-3; TRBD2 might be the D (6 bases). The receptor was derived from a human donor with classical Hodgkin lymphoma. Sequenced here: CD4+ T cells from blood, sampled before the fourth cycle of nivolumab. Here the CDR3 DNA reads TGTGCCAGCAGCCGGGGGAGCACAGATACGCAGTATTTT. Translation gives CASSRGSTDTQYF.